Shown below are 14 T cell receptor beta chains from a single sample sequenced in a study of T cells in Graves' hyperthyroidism and ophthalmopathy. The investigators amplified TCR beta CDR3 regions from RNA transcripts. First-round RT-PCR targeting the TCR CDR3 was performed with the HTBI primer set. MiXCR, run by TCRdb on the multiplex PCR reads, gives a single entry per CDR3 protein. This table has 330,000 or so distinct CDR3 sequences, roughly 20% appearing once. The source material was blood. The source of these receptors is a man between 45 and 60 years old with Graves' ophthalmopathy.

Many counts were recorded for this clonotype. The chain joins TRBV2 to TRBJ2-2; D is unclear. Germline values: CDR1 SNHLY, CDR2 FYNNEI. This CDR3 contains 16 residues. Trimming shortened V by 6 bases and J by 6 bases, and 20 bases separated the two germline ends. This CDR3 reads CASSSGRASFSGELFF. For the CDR3, the DNA is TGTGCCAGCAGCTCCGGAAGGGCCTCATTTTCCGGGGAGCTGTTTTTT.

Only one count was recorded for this clonotype. This chain links TRBV20-1 with TRBJ1-5; D is unresolved. V lost 2 bases, J lost 0 bases, and 11 bases lay in between. This CDR3 has 15 amino acids. Germline CDR1 DFQATT, CDR2 SNEGSKA (reference sequence). The CDR3 here is CSARKIRVSNQPQHF. In nucleotides, the CDR3 is TGCAGTGCTAGAAAAATCCGGGTTAGCAATCAGCCCCAGCATTTT.

This clonotype has a count of ten or more. Germline and junction disagree at one end, which may indicate a read error. The chain has TRBV5-1 and TRBJ1-1; D is possibly TRBD1 (6 bases). Germline V gene data show CDR1 as SGHRS and CDR2 as YFSETQ. This CDR3 is built from 13 residues. The CDR3 DNA reads as TGTGCCAGCAGCCTAGGGGGGAACACTGAAGCTTTCTTT. Protein product: CASSLGGNTEAFF.

The genes are TRBV5-1 and TRBJ2-4, with D tentatively TRBD2 (7 bases). The V end was cut by 3 bases, the J end by 9 bases, with 22 bases between. CDR1 is SGHRS, CDR2 YFSETQ, per germline. The CDR3 is 16 amino acids. The CDR3 coding sequence is TGCGCCAGCAGCTGGGGGCGGGAGTCGACTCGGAGCATTCAGTACTTC. Translated: CASSWGRESTRSIQYF.

Many counts were recorded for this clonotype. This chain links TRBV18 with TRBJ1-2; D not resolved. This CDR3 has 13 residues. The V end lost 6 bases, the J end lost 4 bases, and 12 bases lay between the germline ends. CDR1 and CDR2 (germline): KGHSH, LQKENI. The CDR3, as DNA: TGTGCCAGCTCCGCTGATGAGAGCTATGGCTACACCTTC. Translated, it gives CASSADESYGYTF.

CDR3 sequence: CASSWREGNQPQHF. The CDR3 bases are TGTGCCAGCAGTTGGAGGGAAGGTAATCAGCCCCAGCATTTT. The chain combines TRBV27 with TRBJ1-5; D not resolved. Germline V gene data show CDR1 as MNHEY and CDR2 as SMNVEV (reference sequence). This CDR3 comprises 14 residues. V was pared by 4 bases and J by 4 bases, with 11 bases between.

The chain uses TRBV14 and TRBJ1-3; D is undetermined. V lost 1 base to trimming and J lost 0 bases, with 4 bases between them. From germline, CDR1 is SGHDN and CDR2 FVKESK. The length of the CDR3 is 14 residues. CDR3 sequence reads: CASSQVRSGNTIYF. The DNA for the CDR3 is TGTGCCAGCAGCCAAGTGCGCTCTGGAAACACCATATATTTT.

This clonotype was counted ten times or more. J is TRBJ2-2 and V is TRBV18, with TRBD2 as a possible D gene (6 bases). Trimming left V 6 bases short and J 8 bases short, with 19 bases between. There are 15 residues in the CDR3. In germline, CDR1 is KGHSH, CDR2 LQKENI. In DNA form, the CDR3 reads TGTGCCAGCTCGTCCGGCGGGAATACACCGGGGGAGCTGTTTTTT. Protein sequence: CASSSGGNTPGELFF.

V is TRBV5-1 and J is TRBJ2-1, with D unclear. Germline V gene lookup returns CDR1 SGHRS and CDR2 YFSETQ. The CDR3 totals 17 residues. The ends were cut back, 5 bases at V and 0 bases at J, with 18 bases in the middle. In DNA, the CDR3 is TGCGCCAGCAGGCCCCCCCCACAATTAAGCTCCTACAATGAGCAGTTCTTC. As protein: CASRPPPQLSSYNEQFF.

At least ten counts were recorded for this clonotype. This chain uses TRBV20-1 with TRBJ2-3, with D perhaps assigned TRBD1 or TRBD2 (5 bases each). Germline CDR1 reads DFQATT; CDR2 reads SNEGSKA (reference sequence). Trimming left V 1 base short and J 4 bases short, with 12 bases between. The CDR3 sequence is 14 residues long. Here the CDR3 DNA reads TGCAGTGCTAGAGGCCGGGGCCTCCCAGATACGCAGTATTTT. Translated, it gives CSARGRGLPDTQYF.

This clonotype was seen repeatedly, ten times or more. The chain joins TRBV6-1 to TRBJ2-7, with D possibly called TRBD1 or TRBD2 (7 bases each). Trimming removed 5 bases from V and 3 bases from J, with 23 bases in between. Germline V gene data show CDR1 as MNHNS and CDR2 as SASEGT. The CDR3 is 17 residues long. CDR3 sequence reads: CASSFRLAHGTDYEQYF. Written as DNA, the CDR3 is TGTGCCAGCAGTTTTAGACTAGCCCACGGGACAGACTACGAGCAGTACTTC.

This clonotype has a count of ten or more. The chain employs TRBV30 and TRBJ2-1; TRBD2 aligns across 11 bases. Germline V CDR1 and CDR2: GTSNPN, SVGIG (reference sequence). V shed 6 bases and J 8 bases; nucleotides not matched to a gene: 12. CDR3 size: 15 residues. The DNA of the CDR3 is TGTGCCTGCTATATAGCGGGAGGGCCGGCGGATGAGCAGTTCTTC. Its translation is CACYIAGGPADEQFF.

This clonotype was counted ten times or more. The chain couples TRBV5-5 to TRBJ2-4, with 8 bases identical to TRBD2. Trimming at V came to 3 bases and at J to 2 bases, leaving 7 bases not matched to a gene. Germline-derived CDR1 and CDR2 are SGHKS and YYEKEE (reference sequence). The CDR3 spans 16 residues. In DNA, the CDR3 is TGTGCCAGCAGCTCTGGACTAGCAGCCTCCAAAAACATTCAGTACTTC. Its protein is CASSSGLAASKNIQYF.

This chain uses TRBV7-8 with TRBJ2-3; no clear D gene. This CDR3 is built from 16 residues. Germline V lookup: CDR1 SGHVS, CDR2 FQNEAQ. Deletions cut 7 bases from V and 2 bases from J, with 19 bases between. The CDR3 DNA reads TGTGCCAGCACCTCCTCCGGGTCGAAGTACACAGATACGCAGTATTTT. As protein: CASTSSGSKYTDTQYF.